This entry lists 30 T cell receptor beta chains sequenced from one sample in a study of blood T cell repertoires in COVID-19. Here immunoSEQ multiplex PCR was the method, and the copy in TCRdb shows in-frame clones only, minus some. The sample has about 250,000 clones, 65% to 85% seen once. The source material was peripheral blood. These receptor sequences come from a person between 65 and 79 years old with COVID-19, enrolled during active disease.

This clone was counted once. This chain connects TRBV6-5 to TRBJ2-7; TRBD1 is a possible D gene (6 bases). The CDR3 has 14 amino acids. Germline V lookup: CDR1 MNHEY, CDR2 SVGAGI. V gave up 11 bases and J gave up 6 bases, with 23 bases separating them. For the CDR3, the DNA is TGTGCCGTACGGGAACCGGGACACCAGTCCGAGCAGTACTTC. It codes for CAVREPGHQSEQYF.

The J gene is TRBJ2-3, the V gene TRBV7-2; possibly TRBD2 for D (6 bases). V lost 2 bases and J 5 bases, leaving 11 bases between the germline ends. CDR1 is SGHTA, CDR2 FQGNSA, per germline. This CDR3 spans 14 amino acids. The DNA for the CDR3 is TGTGCCAGCAGCTTAACGGGAGCAGGAGATACGCAGTATTTT. Translating it yields CASSLTGAGDTQYF. Complete variable domain (other parts from reference TRBV7-2 and TRBJ2-3): GAGVSQSPSNKVTEKGKDVELRCDPISGHTALYWYRQSLGQGLEFLIYFQGNSAPDKSGLPSDRFSAERTGGSVSTLTIQRTQQEDSAVYLCASSLTGAGDTQYFGPGTRLTVL.

The chain carries TRBV30 and TRBJ1-5; 8 nucleotides line up with TRBD1. Germline lookup yields CDR1 GTSNPN and CDR2 SVGIG (reference sequence). The length of the CDR3 is 18 residues. V gave up 8 bases and J gave up 2 bases; unmatched junction bases: 20. CDR3 bases: TGTGCCGGAACAACCCCCCAACAGGGGGTGGGGGGCAATCAGCCCCAGCATTTT. It specifies CAGTTPQQGVGGNQPQHF. Together with reference TRBV30 and TRBJ1-5, the CDR3 gives the full variable domain: SQTIHQWPATLVQPVGSPLSLECTVEGTSNPNLYWYRQAAGRGLQLLFYSVGIGQISSEVPQNLSASRPQDRQFILSSKKLLLSDSGFYLCAGTTPQQGVGGNQPQHFGDGTRLSIL.

This clone has a handful of counts. The CDR3 here is CASSTIRDSRDGYTF. The CDR3 DNA follows: TGTGCCAGCAGTACAATCCGGGACAGTCGTGATGGCTACACCTTC. V gene TRBV28 combines with J gene TRBJ1-2; 7 bases match TRBD1. Germline CDR1 is MDHEN and CDR2 is SYDVKM. J was trimmed by 6 bases and V by 5 bases; bases with no gene match: 12. This CDR3 has 15 amino acids.

This chain uses TRBV27 with TRBJ1-6; 9 bases fit TRBD1. This CDR3 comprises 15 residues. The V gene end was trimmed by 6 bases and the J gene end by 9 bases; junction bases not matched to a gene: 9. In germline, CDR1 is MNHEY, CDR2 SMNVEV (reference sequence). The CDR3, as DNA: TGTGCCAGCAGACCCTCCGGGACAGGGAGTTCACCCCTCCACTTT. Amino acids: CASRPSGTGSSPLHF.

J is TRBJ1-2 and V is TRBV19; 12 positions agree with TRBD1. The CDR3 length is 15 residues. Germline V lookup: CDR1 LNHDA, CDR2 SQIVND (reference sequence). The V segment lost 4 bases and the J segment 8 bases; nucleotides outside the gene matches: 8. The CDR3 sequence: CASSTRGTGGGGYTF. The DNA for the CDR3 is TGTGCCAGTAGTACCAGAGGGACAGGGGGCGGCGGCTACACCTTC.

V gene TRBV10-3 combines with J gene TRBJ2-1; TRBD2 matches 12 bases. This CDR3 region has 15 residues. V lost 3 bases, J lost 8 bases, and 5 bases stayed unmatched. Germline values: CDR1 ENHRY, CDR2 SYGVKD. The chain's CDR3 is CAISDLAGGMDEQFF. The CDR3 DNA is TGTGCCATCAGTGACCTAGCGGGGGGGATGGATGAGCAGTTCTTC.

The chain couples TRBV12-5 to TRBJ1-4, with 7 bases identical to TRBD1. V shed 0 bases, J shed 0 bases, and the junction held 16 bases outside the gene matches. CDR3 length equals 21 residues. Germline loops: CDR1 LGHNT, CDR2 FRNRAP. The CDR3 region has the DNA TGTGCTAGTGGTTTGGTACTGTTTTTCGACAGGGATAGAGCAACTAATGAAAAACTGTTTTTT. Translation gives CASGLVLFFDRDRATNEKLFF.

The chain joins TRBV25-1 to TRBJ2-5; D might be TRBD2 (5 bases). This CDR3 comprises 13 residues. V lost 5 bases, J lost 4 bases, and 11 bases lay in between. Germline assignment: CDR1 MGHDK and CDR2 SYGVNS. The CDR3 DNA reads as TGTGCCAGCAGTCTAGCACCACTAGAGACCCAGTACTTC. Its translation: CASSLAPLETQYF. Full variable domain (rest looked up from reference TRBV25-1 and TRBJ2-5): EADIYQTPRYLVIGTGKKITLECSQTMGHDKMYWYQQDPGMELHLIHYSYGVNSTEKGDLSSESTVSRIRTEHFPLTLESARPSHTSQYLCASSLAPLETQYFGPGTRLLVL.

Here the CDR3 reads CASSQDAGRALFF. CDR3 in DNA: TGCGCCAGCAGCCAAGATGCGGGACGAGCACTGTTTTTT. The rearrangement uses TRBV4-3 and TRBJ1-4, with a weak D call TRBD1 (5 bases). With 0 bases removed from V and 13 bases from J, the gap between germline ends came to 12 bases. CDR3 size: 13 residues. CDR1 LGHNA and CDR2 YSLEER come from the germline V gene.

This chain connects TRBV28 to TRBJ2-5; 10 nucleotides align to TRBD1. The V and J ends lost 5 bases and 3 bases, in that order; junction bases with no gene match: 6. Germline-derived CDR1 and CDR2 are MDHEN and SYDVKM. The CDR3 is 15 residues long. The CDR3 loop reads CASSLPGQGKETQYF. DNA of the CDR3: TGTGCCAGCAGTCTCCCGGGACAGGGGAAAGAGACCCAGTACTTC.

This chain joins TRBV28 and TRBJ1-5; 8 bases are a match to TRBD1. The length of the CDR3 is 15 residues. Losses at the gene ends were 8 bases for V and 4 bases for J; bases not matched to a gene: 10. Per the germline V gene, CDR1 is MDHEN and CDR2 is SYDVKM. This CDR3 is CASWFSGTGNQPQHF. The CDR3 nucleotides read TGTGCCAGCTGGTTCTCCGGGACAGGTAATCAGCCCCAGCATTTT.

The V and J genes are TRBV28 and TRBJ2-3; 8 bases agree with TRBD2. CDR3 length equals 15 residues. Trimming took 5 bases from V and 0 from J; bases not matched to a gene: 4. CDR1 MDHEN and CDR2 SYDVKM come from the germline V gene. The CDR3 is CASSKSSGSTDTQYF. The CDR3 DNA reads TGTGCCAGCAGTAAATCTAGCGGGAGCACAGATACGCAGTATTTT. Full variable domain (remainder filled in from reference TRBV28 and TRBJ2-3): DVKVTQSSRYLVKRTGEKVFLECVQDMDHENMFWYRQDPGLGLRLIYFSYDVKMKEKGDIPEGYSVSREKKERFSLILESASTNQTSMYLCASSKSSGSTDTQYFGPGTRLTVL.

The CDR3 DNA is TGTGCCAGCAGCTCCTCCGACAATCCACTTGGGTATGGCTACACCTTC. Translating gives CASSSSDNPLGYGYTF. The rearrangement joins TRBV7-9 to TRBJ1-2; D gene unclear. The CDR3 is 16 residues long. Germline CDR1 is SEHNR and CDR2 is FQNEAQ (reference sequence). Trimming shortened V by 4 bases and J by 5 bases, and 20 bases separated the two germline ends. Full variable domain (outside the CDR3, taken from reference TRBV7-9 and TRBJ1-2): DTGVSQNPRHKITKRGQNVTFRCDPISEHNRLYWYRQTLGQGPEFLTYFQNEAQLEKSRLLSDRFSAERPKGSFSTLEIQRTEQGDSAMYLCASSSSDNPLGYGYTFGSGTRLTVV.

The chain employs TRBV7-2 and TRBJ2-1; D is unresolved. Trimming removed 3 bases from V and 3 bases from J, with 3 bases in between. Germline V gene data show CDR1 as SGHTA and CDR2 as FQGNSA. This CDR3 has 12 residues. The chain's CDR3 is CASSFYYNEQFF. The CDR3, as DNA: TGTGCCAGCAGCTTTTACTACAATGAGCAGTTCTTC.

This clone has a single count. Different DNA sequences within this sample yield the same CDR3. This rearrangement joins TRBV7-9 to TRBJ2-5; 8 bases agree with TRBD1. Germline values: CDR1 SEHNR, CDR2 FQNEAQ (reference sequence). Unmatched junction bases numbered 4, after V lost 2 bases and J lost 2 bases. The CDR3 totals 15 residues. In nucleotides, the CDR3 is TGTGCCAGCAGCTTAAGACAGGGGCTTCAAGAGACCCAGTACTTC. Translating it yields CASSLRQGLQETQYF.

V usage is TRBV7-2 and J usage is TRBJ2-3, with 10 bases fitting TRBD2. In germline, CDR1 is SGHTA, CDR2 FQGNSA. This CDR3 comprises 17 residues. After removal of 5 bases from V and 5 bases from J, the junction contained 13 bases not matched to a gene. The CDR3 DNA reads TGTGCCAGCAGCAAAATAGCGGGGGGTCGGGATGGAGATACGCAGTATTTT. This translates into CASSKIAGGRDGDTQYF.

This sequence joins TRBV5-1 and TRBJ2-2; 13 bases map to TRBD2. Germline loops: CDR1 SGHRS, CDR2 YFSETQ. The J segment lost 5 bases and the V segment lost 0 bases, leaving 16 bases of the junction unmatched. The CDR3 runs to 21 residues. The CDR3 DNA sequence: TGCGCCAGCAGCTTGGGGCTTCCGACTAGCGGGGGGTCCCTTCAAACCGGGGAGCTGTTTTTT. Amino acids: CASSLGLPTSGGSLQTGELFF.

The chain has TRBV6-2 or TRBV6-3 and TRBJ2-7; TRBD2 is a possible D gene (6 bases). The CDR3 runs 14 residues. With 2 bases removed from V and 3 bases from J, the gap between germline ends came to 11 bases. Per the germline V gene, CDR1 is MNHEY and CDR2 is SVGEGT. DNA for the CDR3: TGTGCCAGCAGTTACGGGACTGCGGTCTACGAGCAGTACTTC. Its protein is CASSYGTAVYEQYF.

This chain connects TRBV5-8 to TRBJ1-2; 8 nucleotides line up with TRBD1. The CDR3 loop spans 13 amino acids. From germline, CDR1 is SGHTS and CDR2 YDEGEE. Losses at the gene ends were 4 bases for V and 4 bases for J; bases not matched to a gene: 3. CDR3 in DNA: TGTGCCAGCAGCCGAACAGGGGGCTATGGCTACACCTTC. This gives the protein CASSRTGGYGYTF.

The rearrangement uses TRBV23-1 and TRBJ2-3; D not resolved. TRBV23-1 is marked as an open reading frame, function uncertain. The CDR3 runs 16 residues. Trimming took off 6 bases at V and 4 bases at J, with 20 bases between the two ends. The CDR3 spells CASRSDLIQLSDTQYF. The CDR3 nucleotides are TGCGCCAGCAGATCTGATCTGATACAGCTCTCAGATACGCAGTATTTT.

With regard to this clone: The same CDR3 also results from other DNA sequences found in this sample. The genes are TRBV5-1 and TRBJ2-7, with TRBD1 identical over 9 bases. There are 14 residues in the CDR3. Germline V gene lookup returns CDR1 SGHRS and CDR2 YFSETQ. V gave up 0 bases and J gave up 2 bases; unmatched junction bases: 0. CDR3 region: CASSLGQGAYEQYF. The CDR3, as DNA: TGCGCCAGCAGCTTGGGACAGGGGGCCTACGAGCAGTACTTC. Variable domain in full (rest from reference TRBV5-1 and TRBJ2-7): KAGVTQTPRYLIKTRGQQVTLSCSPISGHRSVSWYQQTPGQGLQFLFEYFSETQRNKGNFPGRFSGRQFSNSRSEMNVSTLELGDSALYLCASSLGQGAYEQYFGPGTRLTVT.

This chain links TRBV19 with TRBJ2-1, with TRBD1 matching over 7 bases. With 3 bases clipped from V and 5 bases from J, the junction kept 7 bases outside the gene matches. Germline V gene sequence: CDR1 LNHDA, CDR2 SQIVND (reference sequence). CDR3 length: 15 amino acids. CDR3 region: CASSITGAGNNEQFF. The DNA for the CDR3 is TGTGCCAGTAGTATTACAGGGGCCGGGAACAATGAGCAGTTCTTC.

V gene TRBV27 combines with J gene TRBJ2-2; perhaps TRBD1 as D (6 bases). This CDR3 region has 12 residues. Germline loops: CDR1 MNHEY, CDR2 SMNVEV (reference sequence). V shed 5 bases and J shed 8 bases, with 9 bases lying between them. CDR3 DNA: TGTGCCAGCAGTGGGGGCTGGGGGGAGCTGTTTTTT. Translation gives CASSGGWGELFF.

CDR3 sequence: CASNPLNSVNEQFF. The CDR3, as DNA: TGTGCCAGTAACCCTCTTAACTCGGTTAATGAGCAGTTCTTC. V is TRBV19 and J is TRBJ2-1, with no clear D. The length of the CDR3 is 14 residues. Between the trimmed V and J ends, which lost 7 bases and 7 bases, there was a span of 17 bases. Per the germline V gene, CDR1 is LNHDA and CDR2 is SQIVND (reference sequence).

The chain uses TRBV7-6 and TRBJ2-1; the match to TRBD1 covers 7 bases. The J segment lost 5 bases and the V segment lost 5 bases, leaving 12 bases of the junction unmatched. The CDR3 consists of 16 residues. The germline V gene has CDR1 SGHVS and CDR2 FNYEAQ. CDR3 sequence reads: CASSLWGQNTNNEQFF. The CDR3 DNA reads TGTGCCAGCAGCCTGTGGGGACAGAATACAAACAATGAGCAGTTCTTC.

The chain links TRBV6-5 to TRBJ1-5, with D unclear. V was pared by 4 bases and J by 3 bases, with 13 bases between. The CDR3 covers 15 residues. CDR1 and CDR2 from the germline V gene are MNHEY and SVGAGI. The CDR3 sequence is CASSSKRTDNQPQHF. For the CDR3, the DNA is TGTGCCAGCAGTTCGAAAAGAACAGACAATCAGCCCCAGCATTTT.

This clone was seen just once. This rearrangement joins TRBV7-9 to TRBJ2-7, with unresolved D. CDR3 length: 14 residues. Trimming removed 2 bases at V and 3 bases at J, with 11 bases between. The germline CDR1 and CDR2 sequences are SEHNR and FQNEAQ (reference sequence). Here the CDR3 reads CASSLSHGNYEQYF. The CDR3 region has the DNA TGTGCCAGCAGCTTAAGCCACGGTAACTACGAGCAGTACTTC.

This rearrangement joins TRBV4-1 to TRBJ2-1; possible D gene TRBD1, 5 bases. This CDR3 is 15 amino acids long. Between the trimmed V and J ends, which lost 1 base and 5 bases, there was a span of 12 bases. Germline V gives CDR1 MGHRA, CDR2 YSYEKL. CDR3 protein: CASSQVAGYNNEQFF. The DNA for the CDR3 is TGCGCCAGCAGCCAAGTTGCAGGGTACAACAATGAGCAGTTCTTC.

V and J are TRBV28 and TRBJ2-1; 7 positions agree with TRBD2. Trimming removed 3 bases from V and 7 bases from J; junction bases left unmatched: 6. Per the germline V gene, CDR1 is MDHEN and CDR2 is SYDVKM. CDR3 length: 14 amino acids. The CDR3 DNA is TGTGCCAGCAGTTTTGCGGGAGATCGGAATGAGCAGTTCTTC. Its protein product is CASSFAGDRNEQFF. Combining the CDR3 with reference TRBV28 and TRBJ2-1 gives the whole variable domain DVKVTQSSRYLVKRTGEKVFLECVQDMDHENMFWYRQDPGLGLRLIYFSYDVKMKEKGDIPEGYSVSREKKERFSLILESASTNQTSMYLCASSFAGDRNEQFFGPGTRLTVL.